This T cell receptor (beta chain) was identified during a study of blood T cell repertoires in COVID-19. Study-level background: Spain, Italy and the United States supplied samples that represented acute and convalescent COVID-19.

In the authors' workflow: Reference gene primer amplification in the assay estimated nucleated cell counts. The assay was immunoSEQ multiplex PCR, and TCRdb's table has in-frame clones only and misses some. The V and J calls and clone size were taken over from that table, and D and trimming were inferred from the DNA. Seen here are tens of thousands of clones, approximately 91% observed once, and the top ten hold more than 8%. The germline V gene has CDR1 GTSNPN and CDR2 SVGIG (reference sequence). The V gene lost 2 bases and the J gene lost 5 bases, with 16 bases spanning the gap. The CDR3 consists of 15 residues.

Sequenced material: peripheral blood. The V gene is TRBV30, the J gene TRBJ1-5, with D maybe TRBD1 (6 bases). This TCR came from a woman of 80 years or more with acute or convalescent COVID-19. CDR3 protein: CAWSSTGTVDQPQHF. CDR3 DNA: TGTGCCTGGAGTTCGACAGGAACCGTCGATCAGCCCCAGCATTTT. Full variable domain (remainder filled in from reference TRBV30 and TRBJ1-5): SQTIHQWPATLVQPVGSPLSLECTVEGTSNPNLYWYRQAAGRGLQLLFYSVGIGQISSEVPQNLSASRPQDRQFILSSKKLLLSDSGFYLCAWSSTGTVDQPQHFGDGTRLSIL.